This record covers a single T cell receptor beta chain. This may be a read error, as it is one base from a much larger clone. Germline values: CDR1 LGHNA, CDR2 YSLEER. CDR3 length: 17 amino acids. This specimen comes from a study of blood T cells in healthy people across ages. It was with a sample-barcoded 5' primer and a J-beta primer mix that a second PCR of roughly 7 to 12 cycles was run. Each of the cDNA molecules was tagged by a template-switch adaptor with 12 random nucleotides. TCRdb called the 5' RACE reads again in MiXCR, with one record for every CDR3 protein. The table has 700,000 to 850,000 distinct CDR3 sequences, around 36% seen once. Isolated PBMCs totaled at least 7 million in each sample.

This TCR was sampled from a man aged 18 to 29 in good health. Sequencing was performed on blood. The V and J genes are TRBV4-3 and TRBJ2-1, with TRBD2 matching over 7 bases. The CDR3 protein is CASSQDSAGSSYKEQFF. As DNA, the CDR3 is TGCGCCAGCAGCCAAGATTCAGCGGGGAGCTCCTACAAGGAGCAGTTCTTC.